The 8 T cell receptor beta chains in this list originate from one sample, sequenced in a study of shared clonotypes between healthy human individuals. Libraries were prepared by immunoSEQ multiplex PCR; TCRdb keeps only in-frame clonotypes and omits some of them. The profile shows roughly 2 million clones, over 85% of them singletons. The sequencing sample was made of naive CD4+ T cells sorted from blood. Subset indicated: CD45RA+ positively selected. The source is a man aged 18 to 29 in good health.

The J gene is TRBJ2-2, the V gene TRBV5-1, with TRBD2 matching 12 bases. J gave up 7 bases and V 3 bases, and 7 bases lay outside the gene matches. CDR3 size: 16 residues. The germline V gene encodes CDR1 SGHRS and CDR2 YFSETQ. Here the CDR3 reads CASSSMTSGGFGELFF. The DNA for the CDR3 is TGCGCCAGCAGCTCAATGACTAGCGGGGGATTCGGGGAGCTGTTTTTT.

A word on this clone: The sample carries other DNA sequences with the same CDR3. CDR3 DNA sequence: TGTGCCAGCTCACTGGGCGGCCTCAGCTCCTACGAGCAGTACTTC. It translates to CASSLGGLSSYEQYF. V and J are TRBV18 and TRBJ2-7; no definite D call. CDR3 length: 15 residues. Germline V lookup: CDR1 KGHSH, CDR2 LQKENI. Trimming removed 4 bases at V and 0 bases at J, with 13 bases between.

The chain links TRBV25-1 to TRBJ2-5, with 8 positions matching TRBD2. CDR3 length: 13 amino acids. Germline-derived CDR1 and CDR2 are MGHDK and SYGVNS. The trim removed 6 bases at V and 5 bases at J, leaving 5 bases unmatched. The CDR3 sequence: CASSGGARETQYF. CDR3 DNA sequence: TGTGCCAGCAGCGGGGGGGCGCGGGAGACCCAGTACTTC.

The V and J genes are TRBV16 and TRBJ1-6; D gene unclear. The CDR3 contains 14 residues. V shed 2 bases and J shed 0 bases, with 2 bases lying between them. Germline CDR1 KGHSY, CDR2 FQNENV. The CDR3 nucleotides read TGTGCCAGCAGCCAAAACTCCTATAATTCACCCCTCCACTTT. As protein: CASSQNSYNSPLHF.

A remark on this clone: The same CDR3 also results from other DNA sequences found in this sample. The DNA of the CDR3 is TGTGCCAGCAGTTCGGACAGCAGCAATCAGCCCCAGCATTTT. Translated, it gives CASSSDSSNQPQHF. The chain recombines TRBV7-9 with TRBJ1-5; TRBD1 is a possible D gene (6 bases). CDR1 is SEHNR and CDR2 is FQNEAQ in the germline V gene (reference sequence). Trimming pared 6 bases from V and 1 base from J, leaving 10 bases between. This CDR3 has 14 amino acids.

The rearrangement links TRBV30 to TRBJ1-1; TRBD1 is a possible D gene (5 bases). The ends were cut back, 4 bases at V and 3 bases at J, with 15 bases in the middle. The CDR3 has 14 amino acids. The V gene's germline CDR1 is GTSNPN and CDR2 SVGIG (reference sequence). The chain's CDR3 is CAWTPTDRYTEAFF. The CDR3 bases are TGTGCCTGGACACCGACAGATCGATACACTGAAGCTTTCTTT.

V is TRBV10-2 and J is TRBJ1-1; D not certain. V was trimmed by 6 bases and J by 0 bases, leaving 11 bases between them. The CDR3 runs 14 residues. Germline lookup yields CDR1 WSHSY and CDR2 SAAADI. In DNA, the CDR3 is TGCGCCAGCAGGGCCTACTCTATGAACACTGAAGCTTTCTTT. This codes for CASRAYSMNTEAFF.

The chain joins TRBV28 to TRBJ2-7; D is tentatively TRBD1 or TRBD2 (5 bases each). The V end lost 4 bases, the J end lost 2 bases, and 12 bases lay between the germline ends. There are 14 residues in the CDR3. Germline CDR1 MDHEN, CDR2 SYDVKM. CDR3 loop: CASSSGLGPYEQYF. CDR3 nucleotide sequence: TGTGCCAGCAGTTCGGGGTTGGGACCCTACGAGCAGTACTTC. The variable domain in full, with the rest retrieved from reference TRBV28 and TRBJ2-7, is DVKVTQSSRYLVKRTGEKVFLECVQDMDHENMFWYRQDPGLGLRLIYFSYDVKMKEKGDIPEGYSVSREKKERFSLILESASTNQTSMYLCASSSGLGPYEQYFGPGTRLTVT.